A single T cell receptor beta chain is shown here with its context. The antigen is unknown. The sample belongs to a study of vaccination effects on CD4 cells after COVID-19. Germline V gene data show CDR1 as SEHNR and CDR2 as FQNEAQ (reference sequence). The CDR3 is 17 residues long. With 2 bases removed from V and 4 bases from J, the gap between germline ends came to 18 bases. Under the ViraFEST assay, PBMC were stimulated with viral peptide pools so that antigen-specific CD4+ T cells expanded. Sequencing was performed afterwards. Upon completion of 10 to 11 days in culture, CD4+ T cells were isolated. All study participants received two doses of BNT162b2 or mRNA-1273 vaccine. The assay was immunoSEQ multiplex PCR, and TCRdb's table has in-frame clones only and misses some. The repertoire holds over 30,000 clones, with around 80% as singletons.

The chain combines TRBV7-9 with TRBJ1-5; possibly TRBD1 for D (6 bases). The material sequenced was CD4+ T cells from PBMCs cultured with HCoV-NL63 spike peptides, taken after COVID-19 vaccination. The receptor was isolated from a human donor who received a COVID-19 vaccine. Some clones in this sample may be carry-over from other donors' samples. The CDR3 sequence: CASSLSGGGIGNQPQHF. The DNA of the CDR3 is TGTGCCAGCAGCTTATCGGGGGGCGGGATAGGGAATCAGCCCCAGCATTTT.